The 11 T cell receptor beta chains given below trace back to one sample, sequenced in a study of blood T cell repertoires in COVID-19. Clones were sequenced by immunoSEQ multiplex PCR, and TCRdb holds only the in-frame ones, with some missing. The table lists about 180,000 clones, roughly 87% of them singletons, with 7% in the top ten. Sequencing was done on a sample of PBMCs or T cells enriched from blood (not recorded which). The receptor source for this set is a woman aged 45-65 years who had recovered from COVID-19.

This chain links TRBV10-3 with TRBJ1-1, with D perhaps TRBD1 (5 bases). There are 15 residues in the CDR3. Per the germline V gene, CDR1 is ENHRY and CDR2 is SYGVKD. V was clipped by 3 bases and J by 5 bases, with 16 bases between them. The CDR3 sequence: CAISEARGVETEAFF. In DNA form, the CDR3 reads TGTGCCATCAGTGAAGCTCGGGGGGTGGAGACTGAAGCTTTCTTT.

The chain is built from TRBV28 and TRBJ2-1; 7 bases match TRBD2. Germline V gene sequence: CDR1 MDHEN, CDR2 SYDVKM. The CDR3 has 13 amino acids. Trimming at V came to 5 bases and at J to 4 bases, leaving 2 bases not matched to a gene. The DNA for the CDR3 is TGTGCCAGCAGTCGGACTAGTTACAATGAGCAGTTCTTC. It yields the protein CASSRTSYNEQFF.

The chain has TRBV27 and TRBJ2-7, with D maybe TRBD1 (5 bases). Germline CDR1 MNHEY, CDR2 SMNVEV (reference sequence). V was shortened by 4 bases and J by 0 bases, with 10 bases between the two germline ends. The CDR3 is made up of 14 amino acids. For the CDR3, the DNA is TGTGCCAGCAGTTCCAGGGTTCTCTCCTACGAGCAGTACTTC. This gives the protein CASSSRVLSYEQYF.

This chain uses TRBV11-2 with TRBJ2-5; TRBD2 might be the D (5 bases). Trimming left V 1 base short and J 4 bases short, with 16 bases between. The CDR3 contains 16 residues. CDR1 is SGHAT, CDR2 FQNNGV, per germline. CDR3 nucleotides: TGTGCCAGCAGCTTAGTCTCTTTAGAGGGTAGAGAGACCCAGTACTTC. It translates to CASSLVSLEGRETQYF.

The rearrangement links TRBV6-5 to TRBJ2-3; D is perhaps TRBD1 (6 bases). The ends were cut back, 6 bases at V and 2 bases at J, with 12 bases in the middle. Per germline, CDR1 MNHEY and CDR2 SVGAGI. The CDR3 totals 14 residues. Here the CDR3 DNA reads TGTGCCAGCAGGCAGGGGTTTTCCACAGATACGCAGTATTTT. It encodes CASRQGFSTDTQYF.

The V and J genes are TRBV25-1 and TRBJ2-2; TRBD1 matches at 9 bases. Germline lookup yields CDR1 MGHDK and CDR2 SYGVNS. V lost 4 bases to trimming and J lost 5 bases; unmatched junction nucleotides: 2. This CDR3 is 14 amino acids long. The CDR3 loop is CASSVQGATGELFF. CDR3 in DNA: TGTGCCAGCAGTGTACAGGGGGCGACCGGGGAGCTGTTTTTT.

The chain is built from TRBV30 and TRBJ1-1, with no clear D. V was pared by 6 bases and J by 4 bases, with 6 bases between. Germline assignment: CDR1 GTSNPN and CDR2 SVGIG (reference sequence). The CDR3 totals 10 residues. The CDR3 sequence is CACSRTEAFF. In DNA, the CDR3 is TGTGCCTGTAGCCGCACTGAAGCTTTCTTT.

This clone was seen only once. The rearrangement joins TRBV2 to TRBJ2-1; 7 positions match TRBD2. The CDR3 sequence is 14 residues long. After removal of 2 bases from V and 8 bases from J, the junction contained 6 bases not matched to a gene. Germline CDR1 and CDR2: SNHLY and FYNNEI. CDR3 DNA: TGTGCCAGCAGTGAATTCTCTGGGGGGGATGAGCAGTTCTTC. Residues: CASSEFSGGDEQFF.

This clone was seen once. V and J are TRBV18 and TRBJ2-3; 9 bases agree with TRBD1. The J segment lost 3 bases and the V segment lost 3 bases, leaving 1 base of the junction unmatched. This CDR3 is 14 amino acids long. CDR1 is KGHSH, CDR2 LQKENI, per germline. The CDR3 here is CASSPGTGTDTQYF. The CDR3 DNA sequence: TGTGCCAGCTCACCCGGGACAGGGACAGATACGCAGTATTTT.

This clone was counted a few times. The V gene is TRBV18, the J gene TRBJ2-7; 8 positions match TRBD2. This CDR3 is built from 14 residues. V was pared by 5 bases and J by 2 bases, with 5 bases of the junction left unmatched. Per germline, CDR1 KGHSH and CDR2 LQKENI. CDR3 nucleotide sequence: TGTGCCAGCTCAGTCACTAGCGGTCCCTACGAGCAGTACTTC. The encoded protein is CASSVTSGPYEQYF.

The rearrangement uses TRBV28 and TRBJ2-3; D is possibly TRBD2 (6 bases). CDR1 and CDR2 (germline): MDHEN, SYDVKM. Trimming removed 4 bases at V and 2 bases at J, with 10 bases between. This CDR3 spans 14 amino acids. CDR3 DNA sequence: TGTGCCAGCAGTTCGGAGGGAGACACAGATACGCAGTATTTT. It specifies CASSSEGDTDTQYF.